The 14 T cell receptor beta chains presented below share a single source sample, sequenced in a study of blood T cell repertoires in COVID-19. This table comes from immunoSEQ multiplex PCR, and its TCRdb copy is limited to in-frame clones, with some not included. The data hold about 440,000 clones, with 90% observed a single time. Sequenced input: PBMCs or T cells enriched from blood (not recorded which). The receptors come from a man aged 18 to 29 who had recovered from COVID-19.

To note about this clone: Other DNA sequences within the sample encode an identical CDR3. The chain combines TRBV5-1 with TRBJ1-4, with D possibly TRBD1 on 5 matching bases. The CDR3 extends over 13 amino acids. Trimming removed 3 bases from V and 7 bases from J, with 10 bases in between. Looked up from germline, CDR1 is SGHRS and CDR2 is YFSETQ. This chain's CDR3 is CASSWTTGEKLFF. The CDR3 DNA follows: TGCGCCAGCAGCTGGACTACAGGTGAAAAACTGTTTTTT.

The chain couples TRBV20-1 to TRBJ1-2; D is perhaps TRBD1 (5 bases). With 4 bases removed from V and 3 bases from J, the gap between germline ends came to 6 bases. The CDR3 totals 11 residues. Per germline, CDR1 DFQATT and CDR2 SNEGSKA (reference sequence). The chain's CDR3 is CSAKTDYGYTF. CDR3 sequence (DNA): TGCAGTGCTAAGACAGACTATGGCTACACCTTC.

CDR3 nucleotide sequence: TGTGCCAGCCCTGGGGAGATGACCCAGTACTTC. It encodes CASPGEMTQYF. The chain employs TRBV11-2 and TRBJ2-5; tentatively, D is TRBD2 (5 bases). The CDR3 has 11 amino acids. V lost 8 bases and J lost 7, with 11 bases in between. Germline V lookup: CDR1 SGHAT, CDR2 FQNNGV.

The V gene is TRBV19, the J gene TRBJ1-1; 8 nucleotides match TRBD1. The V and J ends lost 4 bases and 10 bases, in that order; junction bases with no gene match: 20. The CDR3 is made up of 17 amino acids. Germline loops: CDR1 LNHDA, CDR2 SQIVND (reference sequence). The CDR3 loop is CASSNPSRQGRGSRAFF. The CDR3 nucleotides are TGTGCCAGTAGTAACCCAAGCCGACAGGGGAGGGGAAGTCGAGCTTTCTTT.

The chain uses TRBV5-6 and TRBJ1-3; D is unresolved. With 6 bases removed from V and 2 bases from J, the gap between germline ends came to 12 bases. The CDR3 has 14 residues. Germline CDR1 is SGHDT and CDR2 is YYEEEE. The CDR3 DNA sequence: TGTGCCAGCAACGTCCGGGGAGCTGGAAACACCATATATTTT. It encodes CASNVRGAGNTIYF.

As for this clone: Other DNA sequences in this sample translate to the same CDR3. This sequence joins TRBV2 and TRBJ1-3; 7 bases are a match to TRBD1. The CDR3 has 13 amino acids. The trim removed 6 bases at V and 2 bases at J, leaving 1 base unmatched. Germline V gene sequence: CDR1 SNHLY, CDR2 FYNNEI. In DNA, the CDR3 is TGTGCCAGCAGGGGGACAGCTGGAAACACCATATATTTT. Protein sequence: CASRGTAGNTIYF.

V usage is TRBV27 and J usage is TRBJ1-5, with 11 bases lining up with TRBD1. Germline V gene data show CDR1 as MNHEY and CDR2 as SMNVEV (reference sequence). V was clipped by 5 bases and J by 7 bases; unmatched bases: 7. This CDR3 has 15 amino acids. CDR3 in amino acids: CASSQDRGHRQPQHF. The CDR3 DNA follows: TGTGCCAGCAGTCAGGACAGGGGGCATAGACAGCCCCAGCATTTT.

The CDR3 region is CASTQGGTYNSPLHF. The CDR3, as DNA: TGCGCCAGCACCCAGGGGGGCACCTATAATTCACCCCTCCACTTT. The chain joins TRBV5-1 to TRBJ1-6, with 7 positions matching TRBD1. Germline CDR1 reads SGHRS; CDR2 reads YFSETQ. Trimming took 6 bases from V and 2 from J; bases not matched to a gene: 5. The CDR3 covers 15 residues.

V is TRBV7-2 and J is TRBJ1-2; D is unresolved. This CDR3 is 15 amino acids long. The germline V gene has CDR1 SGHTA and CDR2 FQGNSA. Trimming removed 0 bases from V and 6 bases from J, with 14 bases in between. CDR3 region: CASSLAGGFTDGYTF. The CDR3 DNA reads TGTGCCAGCAGCTTAGCCGGAGGTTTCACGGATGGCTACACCTTC.

The chain combines TRBV9 with TRBJ1-1; D is uncertain. Deletions cut 4 bases from V and 0 bases from J, with 10 bases between. This CDR3 is built from 14 residues. From germline, CDR1 is SGDLS and CDR2 YYNGEE. CDR3 nucleotide sequence: TGTGCCAGCAGCCCGCCACTGTTGAACACTGAAGCTTTCTTT. It codes for CASSPPLLNTEAFF.

This chain uses TRBV6-6 with TRBJ2-6, with 9 bases fitting TRBD1. Germline CDR1 and CDR2: MNHNY and SVGAGI (reference sequence). This CDR3 is 16 amino acids long. V was clipped by 6 bases and J by 1 base; unmatched bases: 4. The CDR3 DNA reads as TGTGCCAGCAGCTGGGACAGGGAGTCTGGGGCCAACGTCCTGACTTTC. As protein: CASSWDRESGANVLTF.

This chain connects TRBV6-5 to TRBJ1-6; no clear D gene. Germline CDR1 reads MNHEY; CDR2 reads SVGAGI. The CDR3 has 14 residues. The V end lost 5 bases, the J end lost 8 bases, and 13 bases lay between the germline ends. The DNA of the CDR3 is TGTGCCAGCAGTAAACACTCAGCGGATTCACCCCTCCACTTT. This codes for CASSKHSADSPLHF.

The V gene is TRBV5-1, the J gene TRBJ2-5, with 7 bases identical to TRBD2. From germline, CDR1 is SGHRS and CDR2 YFSETQ. The trim removed 3 bases at V and 2 bases at J, leaving 13 bases unmatched. The CDR3 contains 17 residues. The CDR3 loop is CASSSFRRENKQETQYF. CDR3 nucleotides: TGCGCCAGCAGCTCCTTCCGGCGGGAGAACAAACAAGAGACCCAGTACTTC.

The chain uses TRBV25-1 and TRBJ1-1; TRBD1 matches 8 bases. V was clipped by 6 bases and J by 5 bases; unmatched bases: 5. Germline V gives CDR1 MGHDK, CDR2 SYGVNS. This CDR3 region has 13 residues. As DNA, the CDR3 is TGTGCCAGCAGCAGGACAGGGTCGACTGAAGCTTTCTTT. Translation gives CASSRTGSTEAFF.